These 8 T cell receptor beta chains share one sample of origin, sequenced in a study of human T cells and chemical hapten exposure. Documented time point: pre-sensitization, week 0. Treatment specified: therapeutic diphenylcyclopropenone sensitization with weekly scalp DPC. Using its own MiXCR run on the RACE reads, TCRdb lists one record per CDR3 protein. The sample records under 400,000 distinct CDR3 sequences, less than 6.5% being singletons. The input for sequencing was whole blood, taken in connection with sensitization to the hapten diphenylcyclopropenone (DPC). The source of these receptors is a woman aged 45-59 years with alopecia areata. Some clones in this sample may be carry-over from other donors' samples.

This clonotype appeared many times. The rearrangement links TRBV12-3 or TRBV12-4 to TRBJ1-2; D uncertain. The CDR3 spans 13 residues. V shed 2 bases and J shed 3 bases, with 7 bases lying between them. The CDR3 is CASSLNRDYGYTF. The CDR3 nucleotides read TGTGCCAGCAGTTTAAATAGAGACTATGGCTACACCTTC.

This clonotype has only a few counts. The chain couples TRBV7-9 to TRBJ1-6, with D tentatively TRBD1 (5 bases). V was clipped by 1 base and J by 9 bases, with 13 bases between them. Germline V gene data show CDR1 as SEHNR and CDR2 as FQNEAQ (reference sequence). This CDR3 contains 15 residues. The CDR3 region has the DNA TGTGCCAGCAGCTTAGGGGGTCAGGGAAGTTCACCCCTCCACTTT. This encodes CASSLGGQGSSPLHF.

The chain couples TRBV5-1 to TRBJ2-3, with D unclear. V was trimmed by 0 bases and J by 6 bases, leaving 23 bases between them. The CDR3 loop spans 18 amino acids. In germline, CDR1 is SGHRS, CDR2 YFSETQ. The CDR3 sequence: CASSLEVGRRKGPDTQYF. Here the CDR3 DNA reads TGCGCCAGCAGCTTGGAGGTTGGTAGGCGAAAAGGTCCGGATACGCAGTATTTT.

This clonotype came up many times. CDR3 sequence reads: CSVAVGGETQYF. Written as DNA, the CDR3 is TGCAGCGTAGCAGTCGGAGGAGAGACCCAGTACTTC. This chain connects TRBV29-1 to TRBJ2-5; weak D call: TRBD2 (5 bases). The V and J ends lost 6 bases and 4 bases respectively, with 12 bases between them. This CDR3 contains 12 residues. Per germline, CDR1 SQVTM and CDR2 ANQGSEA.

In this sample, this clonotype turned up many times. The rearrangement links TRBV5-1 to TRBJ2-3, with 7 bases fitting TRBD2. CDR3 length: 15 residues. The germline V gene has CDR1 SGHRS and CDR2 YFSETQ. V gave up 4 bases and J gave up 2 bases; unmatched junction bases: 7. The CDR3 DNA reads as TGCGCCAGCAGCGGATTTAGCGGGCCCACAGATACGCAGTATTTT. Translation: CASSGFSGPTDTQYF.

This clonotype has a count of ten or more. The chain is built from TRBV27 and TRBJ2-1; D gene ambiguous. This CDR3 comprises 13 residues. Germline V gene lookup returns CDR1 MNHEY and CDR2 SMNVEV (reference sequence). Trimming left V 4 bases short and J 9 bases short, with 13 bases between. CDR3 sequence reads: CASSWAARAEQFF. The CDR3 DNA reads TGTGCCAGCAGTTGGGCGGCCCGGGCTGAGCAGTTCTTC.

This clonotype came up a few times. This chain joins TRBV9 and TRBJ1-3; 7 bases line up with TRBD1. The V and J ends lost 0 bases and 0 bases, in that order; junction bases with no gene match: 6. The germline V gene has CDR1 SGDLS and CDR2 YYNGEE. The CDR3 is 17 amino acids. DNA of the CDR3: TGTGCCAGCAGCGTAGCTTACGAGGGGGCCTCTGGAAACACCATATATTTT. Translation: CASSVAYEGASGNTIYF.

This clonotype has a count of ten or more. The chain carries TRBV7-2 and TRBJ2-3; D is perhaps TRBD2 (6 bases). Trimming pared 5 bases from V and 3 bases from J, leaving 12 bases between. The germline V gene encodes CDR1 SGHTA and CDR2 FQGNSA. This CDR3 is 14 amino acids long. The CDR3 nucleotides are TGTGCCAGCAGCCGGGAGTGGCTGACAGATACGCAGTATTTT. This gives the protein CASSREWLTDTQYF.